This TCR beta chain was profiled in a study of persistence of HIV-infected CD4 T cells. Points from the study as a whole: Compared with CD3/CD28-stimulated cells, CMV- and Gag-responding cells showed lower TCRbeta richness.

Sequencing used immunoSEQ version 4 in survey mode. TCRdb keeps only in-frame clones here, not all; method: immunoSEQ multiplex PCR. The sample lists approximately 12,000 clones; over 60% were seen once. A word on this clone: The antigen remains unidentified.

Stimulation used 9 to 10 ug/mL lysate from CMV-infected fibroblasts. Sorting of responding CD4+ T cells relied on upregulated CD40 ligand together with CD69. CDR3 length: 16 residues. V was pared by 2 bases and J by 1 base, with 14 bases between. The germline CDR1 and CDR2 sequences are MDHEN and SYDVKM. This specimen consisted of CD4+ T cells sorted from PBMCs after roughly 18-hour stimulation, obtained from a patient who received antiretroviral therapy. The V and J genes are TRBV28 and TRBJ1-2; D might be TRBD1 (5 bases). This TCR was recovered from an adult man with HIV who was CMV-seropositive. DNA for the CDR3: TGTGCCAGCAGTTTAGGTGGCGGGGGGAATAACTATGGCTACACCTTC. This translates into CASSLGGGGNNYGYTF.